The rows below give T cell receptor beta chains drawn from one sample of a study of OX40 agonist ivuxolimab in advanced cancers. Sequencing used immunoSEQ multiplex PCR; TCRdb keeps in-frame clones, though not all of them. The table has about 54,000 clones, around 88% seen once. The specimen was CD4+ or CD8+ T cells sorted from blood, collected in a trial of the OX40 agonist ivuxolimab. Source of these receptors: an adult with an advanced solid tumor such as melanoma, head and neck, liver or kidney cancer. Both conserved end residues are part of each CDR3. A D gene is named only where the DNA matches it firmly. A row's size may be missing; if present it is once, few, many or a size class.

TRBJ2-1,TRBV4-2,.,TRBD2,CASSQDGLAGGGSYNEQFF,TGTGCCAGCAGCCAAGATGGGCTAGCGGGGGGGGGATCCTACAATGAGCAGTTCTTC
TRBJ2-1,TRBV6-1,.,.,CASSEDRGRAYNEQFF,TGTGCCAGCAGTGAAGACCGGGGCCGAGCCTACAATGAGCAGTTCTTC
TRBJ2-3,TRBV5-6,.,TRBD2,CASSLPGGGTDTQYF,TGTGCCAGCAGCTTACCGGGAGGGGGCACAGATACGCAGTATTTT
TRBJ2-2,TRBV29-1,.,TRBD1,CSVGRGMDTGELFF,TGCAGCGTGGGCAGGGGGATGGACACCGGGGAGCTGTTTTTT
TRBJ2-7,TRBV18,.,.,CASSPRQTYEQYF,TGTGCCAGCTCACCACGTCAGACCTACGAGCAGTACTTC
TRBJ1-2,TRBV5-1,.,.,CASREGVDGYTF,TGCGCCAGTCGTGAGGGGGTGGATGGCTACACCTTC
TRBJ1-4,TRBV27,.,.,CASRLRQSNEKLFF,TGTGCCAGCAGACTACGGCAGTCAAATGAAAAACTGTTTTTT
TRBJ2-1,TRBV19,.,.,CARDHGEQFF,TGTGCCAGGGACCACGGTGAGCAGTTCTTC
TRBJ2-5,TRBV7-9,.,TRBD2,CASSPGGGETQYF,TGTGCCAGCAGCCCCGGGGGGGGAGAGACCCAGTACTTC
TRBJ1-4,TRBV6-1,.,TRBD1,CASSGGQGAFLVEKLFF,TGTGCCAGCAGTGGTGGACAGGGGGCTTTTTTGGTGGAAAAACTGTTTTTT
TRBJ2-7,TRBV5-1,.,TRBD2,CASSPSGLGDEQYF,TGCGCCAGCAGCCCTTCGGGACTAGGAGACGAGCAGTACTTC
TRBJ1-4,TRBV5-1,.,.,CASSLDSTNEKLFF,TGCGCCAGCAGCTTGGACTCTACTAATGAAAAACTGTTTTTT
TRBJ1-1,TRBV11-2,.,TRBD1,CASSRSPGGSTMNTEAFF,TGTGCCAGCAGCCGCTCCCCAGGGGGCTCTACGATGAACACTGAAGCTTTCTTT
TRBJ2-6,TRBV11-2,.,.,CASSFTGANVLTF,TGTGCCAGCAGCTTTACTGGGGCCAACGTCCTGACTTTC
TRBJ2-1,TRBV4-2,.,.,CASSRAPGNDEQFF,TGTGCCAGCAGCCGAGCCCCGGGGAACGATGAGCAGTTCTTC
TRBJ1-6,TRBV6-1,once,.,CASSELDRINSPLHF,TGTGCCAGCAGTGAATTGGACAGAATTAATTCACCCCTCCACTTT
TRBJ2-1,TRBV7-9,once,TRBD2,CASSSGRGRLFGYEQFF,TGTGCCAGCAGCTCAGGACGCGGGAGGTTATTTGGTTATGAGCAGTTCTTC
TRBJ2-3,TRBV5-1,once,TRBD1,CASSPTGSDTQYF,TGCGCCAGCAGCCCGACAGGGTCGGATACGCAGTATTTT
TRBJ2-3,TRBV5-1,.,TRBD2,CASSLQRETDTQYF,TGCGCCAGCAGCCTCCAGCGGGAGACAGATACGCAGTATTTT
TRBJ2-5,TRBV18,.,.,CASSPTSVLETQYF,TGTGCCAGCTCCCCTACATCAGTGTTGGAGACCCAGTACTTC
TRBJ2-2,TRBV19,.,TRBD1,CASSSRQGRTTGELFF,TGTGCCAGTAGTTCCCGACAGGGCAGGACCACCGGGGAGCTGTTTTTT
TRBJ2-1,TRBV2,.,TRBD2,CASLGWASGKGEQFF,TGTGCCAGCTTGGGCTGGGCTAGCGGGAAGGGTGAGCAGTTCTTC
TRBJ2-1,TRBV6-5,few,.,CASRRGFQSYNEQFF,TGTGCCAGCAGAAGGGGCTTCCAATCCTACAATGAGCAGTTCTTC
TRBJ1-2,TRBV7-8,.,.,CASSFGKNYGYTF,TGTGCCAGCAGCTTCGGGAAAAACTATGGCTACACCTTC
TRBJ1-2,TRBV7-6,.,.,CASSPRGDLNYGYTF,TGTGCCAGCAGCCCCCGTGGGGACCTAAACTATGGCTACACCTTC
TRBJ1-1,TRBV12-5,.,.,CASRPGVNTEAFF,TGTGCTAGTCGGCCAGGGGTGAACACTGAAGCTTTCTTT
TRBJ2-7,TRBV10-3,.,TRBD1,CASEPGQGLDYEQYF,TGTGCCTCAGAGCCGGGACAGGGGTTAGATTACGAGCAGTACTTC
TRBJ1-3,TRBV30,few,.,CAWKQGAGNTIYF,TGTGCCTGGAAACAGGGAGCTGGAAACACCATATATTTT
TRBJ1-1,TRBV18,.,.,CASSTLGKGQGTEAFF,TGTGCCAGCTCAACCCTGGGAAAGGGGCAGGGCACTGAAGCTTTCTTT
TRBJ2-7,TRBV29-1,.,.,CSVEEGTQSSYEQYF,TGCAGCGTTGAAGAAGGGACACAGAGCTCCTACGAGCAGTACTTC
TRBJ1-5,TRBV6-6,.,TRBD1,CASSRTGGSSNQPQHF,TGTGCCAGCAGTCGAACAGGGGGCTCGAGCAATCAGCCCCAGCATTTT